Following are 26 T cell receptor beta chains from one sample sequenced in a study of cytomegalovirus exposure and HLA in healthy donors. Assay: immunoSEQ multiplex PCR; the TCRdb copy retains only in-frame clones and omits some. The sample lists 250,000 to 400,000 clones; approximately 88% were seen once. The sequenced material came from PBMCs. Every receptor here comes from a man aged 25 to 45 in good health and CMV-seronegative.

The V gene is TRBV5-6, the J gene TRBJ2-1; no firm D call. The CDR3 totals 13 residues. Germline V gene sequence: CDR1 SGHDT, CDR2 YYEEEE. V lost 1 base to trimming and J lost 5 bases, with 7 bases between them. CDR3 nucleotide sequence: TGTGCCAGCAGCTTGCAAGCCCACAATGAGCAGTTCTTC. This sequence encodes CASSLQAHNEQFF.

V is TRBV23-1 and J is TRBJ2-2, with TRBD2 matching over 8 bases. TRBV23-1 is assigned to the ORF class and has an uncertain function. Trimming cost V 0 bases and J 2 bases; bases outside gene matches: 8. This CDR3 spans 18 amino acids. In DNA, the CDR3 is TGCGCCAGCAGTCAATCTTTCAGCGGGGGCCATAACACCGGGGAGCTGTTTTTT. Translation: CASSQSFSGGHNTGELFF.

The rearrangement uses TRBV5-4 and TRBJ2-2; a weak D match, TRBD1 (6 bases). The CDR3 contains 16 residues. Germline CDR1 reads SGHNT; CDR2 reads YYREEE (reference sequence). Trimming took 4 bases from V and 5 from J, leaving 18 bases between them. CDR3 sequence reads: CASSGGLARGTGELFF. CDR3 coding DNA: TGTGCCAGCAGCGGGGGCTTAGCGAGGGGGACCGGGGAGCTGTTTTTT.

The chain links TRBV29-1 to TRBJ2-2; the match to TRBD1 covers 10 bases. CDR3 length equals 15 residues. Unmatched junction bases numbered 7, after V lost 6 bases and J lost 3 bases. The germline CDR1 and CDR2 sequences are SQVTM and ANQGSEA. The CDR3 bases are TGCAGCGTCCGGACCGGGACAGGGGACACCGGGGAGCTGTTTTTT. Protein: CSVRTGTGDTGELFF.

This clone was recorded once. The genes are TRBV5-5 and TRBJ2-7; 10 nucleotides align to TRBD1. Per the germline V gene, CDR1 is SGHKS and CDR2 is YYEKEE (reference sequence). The CDR3 has 14 amino acids. Trimming removed 4 bases from V and 3 bases from J; junction bases left unmatched: 4. CDR3 sequence: CASSLTGGFYEQYF. The DNA for the CDR3 is TGTGCCAGCAGCCTGACAGGGGGCTTCTACGAGCAGTACTTC.

The genes are TRBV5-1 and TRBJ1-2; D gene uncertain. The V end was cut by 3 bases, the J end by 4 bases, with 7 bases between. The CDR3 is 12 residues long. CDR1 is SGHRS and CDR2 is YFSETQ in the germline V gene. CDR3 region: CASSSTLYGYTF. The CDR3, as DNA: TGCGCCAGCAGCTCGACACTCTATGGCTACACCTTC.

The chain has TRBV19 and TRBJ1-4, with 8 positions matching TRBD1. Germline V gene data show CDR1 as LNHDA and CDR2 as SQIVND (reference sequence). V shed 6 bases and J 3 bases; nucleotides not matched to a gene: 6. This CDR3 contains 15 residues. The CDR3 nucleotides are TGTGCCAGTAGGGACAGGGATGGGGCTAATGAAAAACTGTTTTTT. Protein sequence: CASRDRDGANEKLFF. Supplemented by reference TRBV19 and TRBJ1-4, the full variable domain reads DGGITQSPKYLFRKEGQNVTLSCEQNLNHDAMYWYRQDPGQGLRLIYYSQIVNDFQKGDIAEGYSVSREKKESFPLTVTSAQKNPTAFYLCASRDRDGANEKLFFGSGTQLSVL.

The chain has TRBV7-2 and TRBJ2-1; the D gene is possibly TRBD2 (5 bases). Germline V gene lookup returns CDR1 SGHTA and CDR2 FQGNSA. V was trimmed by 7 bases and J by 8 bases, leaving 18 bases between them. The CDR3 is made up of 14 amino acids. The DNA of the CDR3 is TGTGCCAGCACCGCCCGCAGAGGGTCCGATGAGCAGTTCTTC. Amino acids: CASTARRGSDEQFF.

The V and J genes are TRBV2 and TRBJ2-3; TRBD2 matches 9 bases. V lost 7 bases, J lost 0 bases, and 5 bases stayed unmatched. CDR1 and CDR2 (germline): SNHLY, FYNNEI. CDR3 length equals 15 residues. CDR3 DNA: TGTGCCAGCAACCTCCTAGCGGGGAGCACAGATACGCAGTATTTT. It translates to CASNLLAGSTDTQYF.

There are a few counts of this clone. The chain uses TRBV2 and TRBJ2-7, with 7 bases fitting TRBD1. CDR1 SNHLY and CDR2 FYNNEI come from the germline V gene. There are 12 residues in the CDR3. J was trimmed by 9 bases and V by 6 bases; bases with no gene match: 8. The CDR3 sequence: CASRGTALRQYF. For the CDR3, the DNA is TGTGCCAGCAGAGGGACAGCCCTACGGCAGTACTTC.

This chain links TRBV4-1 with TRBJ2-1; possibly TRBD2 for D (6 bases). Germline values: CDR1 MGHRA, CDR2 YSYEKL. V lost 4 bases and J lost 3, with 7 bases in between. The CDR3 has 13 amino acids. CDR3 DNA: TGCGCCAGCAGCCCAGCGGGCTACAATGAGCAGTTCTTC. This encodes CASSPAGYNEQFF.

This clone came up a few times. The J gene is TRBJ1-2, the V gene TRBV19, with D uncertain. This CDR3 has 14 amino acids. Trimming removed 4 bases at V and 2 bases at J, with 11 bases between. Germline loops: CDR1 LNHDA, CDR2 SQIVND (reference sequence). CDR3 sequence reads: CASSNLGGNYGYTF. DNA of the CDR3: TGTGCCAGTAGTAACCTGGGAGGCAACTATGGCTACACCTTC.

The rearrangement joins TRBV19 to TRBJ1-5, with D possibly matching TRBD1 (5 bases). CDR3 length: 15 amino acids. The V end was cut by 3 bases, the J end by 6 bases, with 15 bases between. Germline V CDR1 and CDR2: LNHDA, SQIVND (reference sequence). CDR3 region: CASSITRVTPQPQHF. The CDR3 bases are TGTGCCAGTAGTATTACCAGGGTGACTCCTCAGCCCCAGCATTTT.

V is TRBV29-1 and J is TRBJ2-1, with D uncertain. The CDR3 totals 11 residues. The germline V gene has CDR1 SQVTM and CDR2 ANQGSEA. The germline V and J ends were trimmed by 4 bases and 6 bases, with 7 bases remaining between them. The CDR3 DNA sequence: TGCAGCGTTGCGAGTAGCAATGAGCAGTTCTTC. Encoded protein: CSVASSNEQFF.

The V and J genes are TRBV4-1 and TRBJ2-1; possibly TRBD2 for D (5 bases). Trimming pared 1 base from V and 7 bases from J, leaving 14 bases between. Germline CDR1 MGHRA, CDR2 YSYEKL. This CDR3 is 15 amino acids long. The DNA of the CDR3 is TGCGCCAGCAGCCAAGCATGGACTCTAACTAATGAGCAGTTCTTC. Translated, it gives CASSQAWTLTNEQFF.

The chain links TRBV23-1 to TRBJ2-7; the D gene is possibly TRBD1 (6 bases). TRBV23-1 is an open reading frame, and its role is uncertain. V lost 2 bases, J lost 6 bases, and 17 bases lay in between. The length of the CDR3 is 15 residues. CDR3 sequence: CASSQVQGLRCEQYF. The CDR3 coding sequence is TGCGCCAGCAGTCAAGTACAGGGTCTTCGTTGCGAGCAGTACTTC.

V gene TRBV27 combines with J gene TRBJ2-7; weak D call: TRBD2 (5 bases). Trimming took off 4 bases at V and 6 bases at J, with 13 bases between the two ends. Germline lookup yields CDR1 MNHEY and CDR2 SMNVEV (reference sequence). The CDR3 runs to 13 residues. CDR3 DNA sequence: TGTGCCAGCAGTTACGCAAGGGCGGGCGAGCAGTACTTC. This translates into CASSYARAGEQYF.

The chain employs TRBV4-1 and TRBJ2-7; TRBD2 agrees at 7 bases. This CDR3 contains 15 residues. Germline V gives CDR1 MGHRA, CDR2 YSYEKL. The trim removed 0 bases at V and 3 bases at J, leaving 5 bases unmatched. CDR3 nucleotide sequence: TGCGCCAGCAGCCAAGATGGGGGGGTATACTACGAGCAGTACTTC. This translates into CASSQDGGVYYEQYF.

The chain carries TRBV7-2 and TRBJ2-7; 11 nucleotides match TRBD1. CDR3 length equals 15 residues. J lost 2 bases, V lost 1 base, and 1 base had no gene match. The germline gives CDR1 SGHTA, CDR2 FQGNSA. The CDR3 DNA sequence: TGTGCCAGCAGCTTAGAGGGACAGGGGGCCTACGAGCAGTACTTC. This sequence encodes CASSLEGQGAYEQYF.

The rearrangement joins TRBV18 to TRBJ2-6, with a tentative D call TRBD1 (5 bases). Trimming cost V 4 bases and J 0 bases, with 10 bases left between them. The germline gives CDR1 KGHSH, CDR2 LQKENI. This CDR3 has 16 amino acids. CDR3 region: CASSLQGVSGANVLTF. The CDR3 bases are TGTGCCAGCTCACTTCAAGGGGTCTCTGGGGCCAACGTCCTGACTTTC.

The J gene is TRBJ2-7, the V gene TRBV5-4; D possibly corresponds to TRBD1 (5 bases). This CDR3 spans 15 amino acids. The germline gives CDR1 SGHNT, CDR2 YYREEE (reference sequence). Trimming cost V 0 bases and J 5 bases, with 15 bases left between them. CDR3 bases: TGTGCCAGCAGCTTGGCCGTCGCAGGGATCCACGAGCAGTACTTC. Translated: CASSLAVAGIHEQYF.

As for this clone: Additional DNA sequences in this sample encode the identical CDR3. The chain employs TRBV7-9 and TRBJ2-7, with D perhaps TRBD1 (5 bases). CDR1 is SEHNR and CDR2 is FQNEAQ in the germline V gene (reference sequence). The CDR3 loop spans 12 amino acids. The ends were cut back, 3 bases at V and 3 bases at J, with 6 bases in the middle. The DNA of the CDR3 is TGTGCCAGCAGCTTGCAGGGCTACGAGCAGTACTTC. Translated, it gives CASSLQGYEQYF.

V usage is TRBV27 and J usage is TRBJ1-6; 8 nucleotides agree with TRBD1. Germline assignment: CDR1 MNHEY and CDR2 SMNVEV (reference sequence). V gave up 5 bases and J gave up 0 bases; unmatched junction bases: 6. The CDR3 contains 17 residues. The CDR3 loop is CASSPRTGSSYNSPLHF. The DNA for the CDR3 is TGTGCCAGCAGTCCTCGGACAGGGAGCTCCTATAATTCACCCCTCCACTTT.

The rearrangement joins TRBV7-7 to TRBJ2-2; 11 positions match TRBD2. The CDR3 covers 16 residues. The trim removed 5 bases at V and 5 bases at J, leaving 7 bases unmatched. Germline CDR1 SSHAT, CDR2 FNYEAQ (reference sequence). DNA of the CDR3: TGTGCCAGCAGCATGAGACTAGCGGGGACGACCGGGGAGCTGTTTTTT. This translates into CASSMRLAGTTGELFF.

V usage is TRBV19 and J usage is TRBJ2-3; 9 bases agree with TRBD1. Germline assignment: CDR1 LNHDA and CDR2 SQIVND (reference sequence). This CDR3 region has 15 residues. Unmatched junction bases numbered 5, after V lost 5 bases and J lost 2 bases. The CDR3 protein is CASSPDRGVTDTQYF. CDR3 nucleotides: TGTGCCAGTAGTCCGGACAGGGGTGTCACAGATACGCAGTATTTT. Together with reference TRBV19 and TRBJ2-3, the CDR3 gives the full variable domain: DGGITQSPKYLFRKEGQNVTLSCEQNLNHDAMYWYRQDPGQGLRLIYYSQIVNDFQKGDIAEGYSVSREKKESFPLTVTSAQKNPTAFYLCASSPDRGVTDTQYFGPGTRLTVL.

The chain has TRBV6-1 and TRBJ1-2; tentatively, D is TRBD1 (6 bases). CDR1 is MNHNS, CDR2 SASEGT, per germline. The CDR3 runs to 13 residues. Between the trimmed V and J ends, which lost 6 bases and 8 bases, there was a span of 16 bases. The CDR3 region has the DNA TGTGCCAGCAGGGATACAGGGACGCGGGGCTACACCTTC. As protein: CASRDTGTRGYTF.